Listed here is a single TCR beta chain. Its antigen is not known. PCR was performed using 60 Vbeta and 13 Jbeta primers. The protocol was immunoSEQ multiplex PCR, while the TCRdb copy is restricted to in-frame clones and leaves out a portion. Of 210,000 or so clones listed, 65% to 80% are singletons. This sample was included in a study of cytomegalovirus exposure and HLA in healthy donors. The junction had 6 bases not matched to a gene; V was cut back by 4 bases and J by 5 bases. There are 15 residues in the CDR3. Germline-derived CDR1 and CDR2 are SEHNR and FQNEAQ (reference sequence). The study, taken as a whole, reports: Indistinguishable V segments, including TRBV6-2 and TRBV6-3, were excluded. A prior analysis recorded that most TCR beta V segments were productive about 87% or about 30% of the time.

This clonotype was obtained from a middle-aged man in good health and CMV-seronegative. This chain connects TRBV7-9 to TRBJ2-1; 9 bases align to TRBD2. Sequencing was carried out using PBMCs. CDR3 bases: TGTGCCAGCAGCTATCCGGGACTAGCAGACAATGAGCAGTTCTTC. It translates to CASSYPGLADNEQFF.